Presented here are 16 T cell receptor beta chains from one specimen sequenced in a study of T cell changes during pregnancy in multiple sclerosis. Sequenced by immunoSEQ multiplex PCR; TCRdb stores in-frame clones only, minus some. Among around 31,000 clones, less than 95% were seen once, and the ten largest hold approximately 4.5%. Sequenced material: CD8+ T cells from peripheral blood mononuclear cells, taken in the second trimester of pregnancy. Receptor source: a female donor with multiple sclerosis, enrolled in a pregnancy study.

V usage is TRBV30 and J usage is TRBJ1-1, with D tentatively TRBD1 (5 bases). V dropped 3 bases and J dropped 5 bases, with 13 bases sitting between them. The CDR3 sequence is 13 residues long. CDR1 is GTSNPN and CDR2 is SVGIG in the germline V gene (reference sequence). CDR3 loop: CAWSPGGDTEAFF. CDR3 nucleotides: TGTGCCTGGAGCCCCGGAGGGGATACTGAAGCTTTCTTT. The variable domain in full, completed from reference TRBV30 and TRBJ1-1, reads SQTIHQWPATLVQPVGSPLSLECTVEGTSNPNLYWYRQAAGRGLQLLFYSVGIGQISSEVPQNLSASRPQDRQFILSSKKLLLSDSGFYLCAWSPGGDTEAFFGQGTRLTVV.

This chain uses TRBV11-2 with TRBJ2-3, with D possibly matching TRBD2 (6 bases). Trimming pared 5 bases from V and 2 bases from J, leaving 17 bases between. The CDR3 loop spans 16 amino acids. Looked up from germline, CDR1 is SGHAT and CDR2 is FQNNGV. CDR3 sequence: CASSPQVGGHTDTQYF. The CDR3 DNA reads TGTGCCAGCAGCCCACAAGTGGGAGGCCACACAGATACGCAGTATTTT.

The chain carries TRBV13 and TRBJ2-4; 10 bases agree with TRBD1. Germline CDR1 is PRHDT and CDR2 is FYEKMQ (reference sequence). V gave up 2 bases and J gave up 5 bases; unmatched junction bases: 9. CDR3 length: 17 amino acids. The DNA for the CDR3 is TGTGCCAGCAGCTTATTTGGGACAGGGGTGGGAGAAAACATTCAGTACTTC. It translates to CASSLFGTGVGENIQYF.

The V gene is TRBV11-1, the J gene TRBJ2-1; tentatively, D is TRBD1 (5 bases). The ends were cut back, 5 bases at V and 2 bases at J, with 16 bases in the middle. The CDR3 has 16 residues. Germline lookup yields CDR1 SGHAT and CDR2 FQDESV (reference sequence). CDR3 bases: TGTGCCAGCAGCGACCCCTGGTGGGGCGCCTACAATGAGCAGTTCTTC. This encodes CASSDPWWGAYNEQFF.

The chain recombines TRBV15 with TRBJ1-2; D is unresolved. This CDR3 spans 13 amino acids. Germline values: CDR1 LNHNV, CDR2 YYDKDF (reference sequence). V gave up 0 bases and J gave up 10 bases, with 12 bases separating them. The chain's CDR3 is CATSRDLRLFYTF. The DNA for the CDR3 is TGTGCCACCAGCAGAGATCTGAGGCTTTTCTACACCTTC.

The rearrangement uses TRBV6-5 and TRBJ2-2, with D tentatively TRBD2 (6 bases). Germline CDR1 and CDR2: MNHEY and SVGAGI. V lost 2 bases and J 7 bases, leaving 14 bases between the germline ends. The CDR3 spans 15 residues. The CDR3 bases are TGTGCCAGCAGTTACGATACGGGAGTTGGCGGGGAGCTGTTTTTT. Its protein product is CASSYDTGVGGELFF.

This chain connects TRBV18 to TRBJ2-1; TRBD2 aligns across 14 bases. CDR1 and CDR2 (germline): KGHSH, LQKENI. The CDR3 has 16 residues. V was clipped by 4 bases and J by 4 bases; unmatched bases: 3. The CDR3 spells CASSRLAGGVYNEQFF. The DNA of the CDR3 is TGTGCCAGCTCACGACTAGCGGGAGGGGTATACAATGAGCAGTTCTTC.

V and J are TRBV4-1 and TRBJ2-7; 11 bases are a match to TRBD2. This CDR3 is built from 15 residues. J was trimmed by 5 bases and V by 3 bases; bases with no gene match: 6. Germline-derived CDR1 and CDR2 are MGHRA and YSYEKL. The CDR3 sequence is CASSQLAGGLHEQYF. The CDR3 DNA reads TGCGCCAGCAGCCAGTTAGCGGGAGGGCTCCACGAGCAGTACTTC.

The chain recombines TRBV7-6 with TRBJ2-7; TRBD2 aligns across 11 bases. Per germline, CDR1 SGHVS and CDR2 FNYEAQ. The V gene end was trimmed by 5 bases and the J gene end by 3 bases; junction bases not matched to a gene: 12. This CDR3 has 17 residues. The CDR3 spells CASSAYAGLAGGYEQYF. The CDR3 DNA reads TGTGCCAGCAGCGCGTACGCGGGGCTAGCGGGAGGCTACGAGCAGTACTTC.

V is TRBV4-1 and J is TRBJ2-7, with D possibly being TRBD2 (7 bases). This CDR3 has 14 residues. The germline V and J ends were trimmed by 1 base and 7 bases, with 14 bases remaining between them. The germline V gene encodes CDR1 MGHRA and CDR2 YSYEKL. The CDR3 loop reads CASSQVRGAAEQYF. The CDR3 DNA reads TGCGCCAGCAGCCAAGTACGGGGGGCGGCTGAGCAGTACTTC.

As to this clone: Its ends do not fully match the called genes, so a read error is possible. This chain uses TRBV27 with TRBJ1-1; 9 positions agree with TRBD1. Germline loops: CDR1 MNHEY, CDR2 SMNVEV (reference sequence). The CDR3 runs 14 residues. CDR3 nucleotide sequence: TGTGCCAGCAGTATATCCCGACAGGGGGGTTTAGCTTTCTTT. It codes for CASSISRQGGLAFF.

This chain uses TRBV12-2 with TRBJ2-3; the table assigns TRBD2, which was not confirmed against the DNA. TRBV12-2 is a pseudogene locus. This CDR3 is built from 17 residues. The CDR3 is CASRLAASKDEGGTQYF. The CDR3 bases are TGTGCAAGTCGCTTAGCCGCTAGCAAGGACGAAGGTGGTACGCAGTATTTT.

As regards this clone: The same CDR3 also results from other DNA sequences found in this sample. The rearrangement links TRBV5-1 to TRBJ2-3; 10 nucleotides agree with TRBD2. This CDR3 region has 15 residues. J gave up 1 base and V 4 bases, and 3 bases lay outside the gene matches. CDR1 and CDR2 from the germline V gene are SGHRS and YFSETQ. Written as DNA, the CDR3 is TGCGCCAGCAGCCCTGGGACTAGCGGCACAGATACGCAGTATTTT. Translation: CASSPGTSGTDTQYF.

In DNA form, the CDR3 reads TGTGCCAGCTCCATGATACTACAGGGGCCCTTAGGGGAGCAGTACTTC. Its translation: CASSMILQGPLGEQYF. This rearrangement joins TRBV18 to TRBJ2-7, with 7 nucleotides matching TRBD1. The CDR3 covers 16 residues. The germline V gene encodes CDR1 KGHSH and CDR2 LQKENI. V lost 6 bases to trimming and J lost 7 bases; unmatched junction nucleotides: 18.

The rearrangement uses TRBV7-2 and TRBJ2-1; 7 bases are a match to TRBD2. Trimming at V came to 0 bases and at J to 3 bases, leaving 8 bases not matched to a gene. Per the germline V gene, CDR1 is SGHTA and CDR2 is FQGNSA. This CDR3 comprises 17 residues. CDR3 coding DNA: TGTGCCAGCAGCTTAGCGCTAAGGCTAGCGGACTACAATGAGCAGTTCTTC. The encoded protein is CASSLALRLADYNEQFF.

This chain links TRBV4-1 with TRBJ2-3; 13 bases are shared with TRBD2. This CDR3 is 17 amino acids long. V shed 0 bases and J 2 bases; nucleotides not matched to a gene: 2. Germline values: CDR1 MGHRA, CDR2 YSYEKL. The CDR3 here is CASSQEGLAGPTDTQYF. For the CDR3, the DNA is TGCGCCAGCAGCCAAGAGGGACTAGCGGGGCCCACAGATACGCAGTATTTT.